Following are 21 T cell receptor beta chains from one sample sequenced in a study of CD8+CD57+ T cells in acquired aplastic anemia. Profiling of TCR beta VDJ combinations and CDR3 sequences used genomic DNA as template. MiXCR, applied by TCRdb to the reads, yields one record per CDR3 protein. Among approximately 100,000 distinct CDR3 sequences listed, about 63% were seen once. The patients chosen for sequencing had shown expansion of CD8+CD57+ cells (detected by flow cytometry). The sequencing input was sorted CD4+, CD8+, or CD8+CD57+ T cells (not recorded which) from PBMCs. Receptor source: a human donor with aplastic anemia.

The J gene is TRBJ2-7, the V gene TRBV2, with a weak D call TRBD1 (5 bases). Germline loops: CDR1 SNHLY, CDR2 FYNNEI. CDR3 length: 14 residues. CDR3 DNA sequence: TGTTCCTCTAAACGGGCAGGGAATACCTACGAGCAGTACTTC. Its translation is CSSKRAGNTYEQYF.

The rearrangement links TRBV24-1 to TRBJ2-3; D is perhaps TRBD1 (6 bases). Germline V gene data show CDR1 as KGHDR and CDR2 as SFDVKD. Trimming took 4 bases from V and 1 from J, leaving 8 bases between them. The CDR3 loop spans 14 amino acids. The CDR3 loop reads CATSEQGRTDTQYF. For the CDR3, the DNA is TGTGCCACCAGTGAACAGGGCCGCACAGATACGCAGTATTTT.

This chain connects TRBV7-2 to TRBJ2-1; D gene uncertain. CDR1 is SGHTA, CDR2 FQGNSA, per germline. The V and J ends lost 5 bases and 10 bases respectively, with 12 bases between them. The CDR3 runs 12 residues. The CDR3 protein is CASSRDVGEQFF. DNA for the CDR3: TGTGCCAGCAGCCGCGACGTTGGGGAGCAGTTCTTC. The full variable domain, in which reference TRBV7-2 and TRBJ2-1 provide the parts outside the CDR3, is GAGVSQSPSNKVTEKGKDVELRCDPISGHTALYWYRQSLGQGLEFLIYFQGNSAPDKSGLPSDRFSAERTGGSVSTLTIQRTQQEDSAVYLCASSRDVGEQFFGPGTRLTVL.

V gene TRBV20-1 combines with J gene TRBJ1-3, with 11 nucleotides matching TRBD1. CDR1 DFQATT and CDR2 SNEGSKA come from the germline V gene (reference sequence). The CDR3 totals 17 residues. V shed 2 bases, J shed 0 bases, and the junction held 6 bases outside the gene matches. The CDR3 here is CSARPRDRGSSGNTIYF. CDR3 nucleotides: TGCAGTGCTAGACCTCGGGACAGGGGGAGCTCTGGAAACACCATATATTTT.

This clonotype was recorded only once. The rearrangement joins TRBV9 to TRBJ2-7, with D unclear. The CDR3 spans 14 residues. Germline V gives CDR1 SGDLS, CDR2 YYNGEE. Trimming shortened V by 4 bases and J by 5 bases, and 16 bases separated the two germline ends. For the CDR3, the DNA is TGTGCCAGCAGCCATCAGGCCGGTATGGACGAGCAGTACTTC. This sequence encodes CASSHQAGMDEQYF.

The chain has TRBV9 and TRBJ2-1; D unresolved. V was shortened by 4 bases and J by 0 bases, with 11 bases between the two germline ends. The CDR3 has 15 residues. The germline CDR1 and CDR2 sequences are SGDLS and YYNGEE. The CDR3, as DNA: TGTGCCAGCAGCATCGCAGGAAGCTCCTACAATGAGCAGTTCTTC. As protein: CASSIAGSSYNEQFF.

The chain employs TRBV7-6 and TRBJ2-7; TRBD1 matches at 10 bases. The CDR3 loop spans 13 amino acids. Germline loops: CDR1 SGHVS, CDR2 FNYEAQ. Trimming removed 6 bases from V and 5 bases from J; junction bases left unmatched: 4. CDR3 coding DNA: TGTGCCAGCAGTTTGGGACAGGGGAACGAGCAGTACTTC. Translation: CASSLGQGNEQYF.

This clonotype was counted once. The gene calls are TRBV25-1 and TRBJ1-5; TRBD1 matches 8 bases. This CDR3 comprises 16 residues. The V segment lost 4 bases and the J segment 5 bases; nucleotides outside the gene matches: 10. CDR1 MGHDK and CDR2 SYGVNS come from the germline V gene. For the CDR3, the DNA is TGTGCCAGCAGTGGACCAACGCAGGGGGCAGATCAGCCCCAGCATTTT. As protein: CASSGPTQGADQPQHF. The full variable domain, completed using reference TRBV25-1 and TRBJ1-5, is EADIYQTPRYLVIGTGKKITLECSQTMGHDKMYWYQQDPGMELHLIHYSYGVNSTEKGDLSSESTVSRIRTEHFPLTLESARPSHTSQYLCASSGPTQGADQPQHFGDGTRLSIL.

This clonotype was found a few times. V is TRBV20-1 and J is TRBJ2-7, with TRBD2 matching over 8 bases. The germline CDR1 and CDR2 sequences are DFQATT and SNEGSKA (reference sequence). Trimming took 3 bases from V and 5 from J; bases not matched to a gene: 3. The CDR3 is made up of 12 amino acids. The CDR3 is CSASREGDEQYF. The CDR3, as DNA: TGCAGTGCTAGCCGGGAGGGTGACGAGCAGTACTTC.

Worth noting for this clonotype: In this CDR3 the conserved last residue, phenylalanine or tryptophan, is missing, so a read error is likely. The rearrangement links TRBV7-8 to TRBJ2-2; D is possibly TRBD1 (5 bases). V was pared by 5 bases and J by 5 bases, with 9 bases between. Germline V gene lookup returns CDR1 SGHVS and CDR2 FQNEAQ. CDR3 length: 13 amino acids. CDR3 residues: CASSMSGTGELFL. The CDR3 coding sequence is TGTGCCAGCAGCATGTCAGGGACCGGGGAGCTGTTTTTG.

This chain links TRBV20-1 with TRBJ1-5; TRBD1 might be the D (5 bases). Germline assignment: CDR1 DFQATT and CDR2 SNEGSKA (reference sequence). V was cut by 5 bases and J by 1 base, with 9 bases left in between. The CDR3 is 13 residues long. CDR3 loop: CSAGSGSNQPQHF. The CDR3 nucleotides read TGCAGTGCTGGGTCAGGGAGCAATCAGCCCCAGCATTTT.

This clonotype was detected only a few times. The chain joins TRBV19 to TRBJ1-3; D not certain. This CDR3 comprises 12 residues. Deletions cut 3 bases from V and 4 bases from J, with 4 bases between. Per germline, CDR1 LNHDA and CDR2 SQIVND (reference sequence). CDR3 nucleotide sequence: TGTGCCAGTAGTATGGAGGGAAACACCATATATTTT. This translates into CASSMEGNTIYF. Using reference TRBV19 and TRBJ1-3 for the parts outside the CDR3, the full variable domain is DGGITQSPKYLFRKEGQNVTLSCEQNLNHDAMYWYRQDPGQGLRLIYYSQIVNDFQKGDIAEGYSVSREKKESFPLTVTSAQKNPTAFYLCASSMEGNTIYFGEGSWLTVV.

The J gene is TRBJ2-5, the V gene TRBV19; D unresolved. Trimming cost V 4 bases and J 7 bases, with 16 bases left between them. This CDR3 comprises 14 residues. CDR1 is LNHDA, CDR2 SQIVND, per germline (reference sequence). The CDR3 spells CASSNRTLGGTQYF. CDR3 DNA sequence: TGTGCCAGTAGTAACCGGACCTTAGGCGGGACCCAGTACTTC.

The chain couples TRBV20-1 to TRBJ2-7, with D perhaps TRBD1 (6 bases). The CDR3 runs 15 residues. Deletions cut 0 bases from V and 2 bases from J, with 14 bases between. Germline V gene lookup returns CDR1 DFQATT and CDR2 SNEGSKA (reference sequence). DNA of the CDR3: TGCAGTGCTAGAGATCCGACAGGCGTCACCTACGAGCAGTACTTC. Amino acid sequence: CSARDPTGVTYEQYF.

The chain couples TRBV7-8 to TRBJ1-5; D ambiguous. Per the germline V gene, CDR1 is SGHVS and CDR2 is FQNEAQ. V was trimmed by 1 base and J by 7 bases, leaving 5 bases between them. The CDR3 loop spans 12 amino acids. CDR3 region: CASSLDLQPQHF. The CDR3 nucleotides are TGTGCCAGCAGCTTAGACTTACAGCCCCAGCATTTT.

This sequence joins TRBV15 and TRBJ2-2; D unclear. The germline gives CDR1 LNHNV, CDR2 YYDKDF (reference sequence). Trimming removed 0 bases at V and 1 base at J, with 6 bases between. CDR3 length: 15 residues. The DNA of the CDR3 is TGTGCCACCAGCAGAGATTTGTGGAACACCGGGGAGCTGTTTTTT. Translation: CATSRDLWNTGELFF.

This clonotype has a handful of counts. The genes are TRBV19 and TRBJ1-2, with D maybe TRBD1 (5 bases). CDR3 size: 13 residues. In germline, CDR1 is LNHDA, CDR2 SQIVND (reference sequence). The V and J ends lost 6 bases and 3 bases respectively, with 11 bases between them. The DNA of the CDR3 is TGTGCCAGTAGCCCCGGGGGGGACTATGGCTACACCTTC. Translation: CASSPGGDYGYTF. Full variable domain (rest looked up from reference TRBV19 and TRBJ1-2): DGGITQSPKYLFRKEGQNVTLSCEQNLNHDAMYWYRQDPGQGLRLIYYSQIVNDFQKGDIAEGYSVSREKKESFPLTVTSAQKNPTAFYLCASSPGGDYGYTFGSGTRLTVV.

This clonotype was observed at least ten times. The chain joins TRBV7-9 to TRBJ1-4, with D possibly being TRBD1 (5 bases). Germline V gene data show CDR1 as SEHNR and CDR2 as FQNEAQ (reference sequence). This CDR3 is built from 15 residues. V gave up 1 base and J gave up 7 bases, with 13 bases separating them. The CDR3 sequence: CASSLEGDWGEKLFF. CDR3 sequence (DNA): TGTGCCAGCAGCTTAGAAGGGGATTGGGGTGAAAAACTGTTTTTT.

J is TRBJ1-5 and V is TRBV20-1; possibly TRBD1 for D (6 bases). Trimming left V 1 base short and J 7 bases short, with 14 bases between. This CDR3 spans 14 amino acids. Germline CDR1 and CDR2: DFQATT and SNEGSKA (reference sequence). The CDR3 loop is CSARVGPQGQPQHF. DNA of the CDR3: TGCAGTGCTAGAGTCGGCCCCCAGGGGCAGCCCCAGCATTTT.

The chain is built from TRBV6-1 and TRBJ2-5; the D gene is possibly TRBD1 (5 bases). CDR3 length equals 13 residues. V was pared by 8 bases and J by 1 base, with 11 bases between. Germline CDR1 MNHNS, CDR2 SASEGT. For the CDR3, the DNA is TGTGCCAGCGCACAGGCCTTCCAAGAGACCCAGTACTTC. Its translation is CASAQAFQETQYF.

The CDR3 is CSARDPGRSAYEQYF. The CDR3 nucleotides read TGCAGTGCTAGAGATCCGGGGCGCAGTGCGTACGAGCAGTACTTC. The chain has TRBV20-1 and TRBJ2-7; D assignment may be TRBD1 or TRBD2 (5 bases each). With 0 bases removed from V and 4 bases from J, the gap between germline ends came to 16 bases. The CDR3 has 15 amino acids. The germline CDR1 and CDR2 sequences are DFQATT and SNEGSKA (reference sequence).